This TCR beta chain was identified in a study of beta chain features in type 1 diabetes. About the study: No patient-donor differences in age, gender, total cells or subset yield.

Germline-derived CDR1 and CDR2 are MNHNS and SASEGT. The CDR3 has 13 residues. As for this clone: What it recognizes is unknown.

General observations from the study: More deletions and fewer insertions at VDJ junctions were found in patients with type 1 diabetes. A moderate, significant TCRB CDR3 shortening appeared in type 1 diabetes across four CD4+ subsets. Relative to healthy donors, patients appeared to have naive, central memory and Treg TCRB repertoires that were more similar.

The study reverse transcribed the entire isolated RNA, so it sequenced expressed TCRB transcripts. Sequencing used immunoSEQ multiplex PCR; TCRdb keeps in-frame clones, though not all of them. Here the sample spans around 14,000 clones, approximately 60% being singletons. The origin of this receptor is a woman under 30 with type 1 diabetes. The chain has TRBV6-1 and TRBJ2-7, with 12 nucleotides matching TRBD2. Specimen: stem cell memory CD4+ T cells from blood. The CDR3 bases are TGTGCCAGCAGTGAAGTACTAGCGGGGGGCCTCTGGGTC. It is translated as CASSEVLAGGLWV.